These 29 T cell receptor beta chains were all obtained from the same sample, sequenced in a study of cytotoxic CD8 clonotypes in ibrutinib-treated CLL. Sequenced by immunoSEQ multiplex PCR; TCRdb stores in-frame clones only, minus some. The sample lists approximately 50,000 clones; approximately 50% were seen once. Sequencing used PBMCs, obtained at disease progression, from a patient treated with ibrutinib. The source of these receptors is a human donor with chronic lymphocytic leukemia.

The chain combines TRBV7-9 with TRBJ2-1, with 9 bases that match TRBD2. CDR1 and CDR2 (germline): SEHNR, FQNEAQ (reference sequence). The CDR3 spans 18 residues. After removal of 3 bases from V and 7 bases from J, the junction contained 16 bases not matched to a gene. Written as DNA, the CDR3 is TGTGCCAGCAGCTTCGAGGCTTCTGGCGGGGGGGCCTCTAATGAGCAGTTCTTC. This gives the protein CASSFEASGGGASNEQFF. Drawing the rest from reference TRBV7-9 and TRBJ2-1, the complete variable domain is DTGVSQNPRHKITKRGQNVTFRCDPISEHNRLYWYRQTLGQGPEFLTYFQNEAQLEKSRLLSDRFSAERPKGSFSTLEIQRTEQGDSAMYLCASSFEASGGGASNEQFFGPGTRLTVL.

The CDR3 bases are TGTGCCAGCAGGGACTACGAGCAGTACTTC. As protein: CASRDYEQYF. The chain carries TRBV6-5 and TRBJ2-7, with unresolved D. V lost 6 bases and J 3 bases, leaving 3 bases between the germline ends. The CDR3 extends over 10 amino acids. Germline CDR1 and CDR2: MNHEY and SVGAGI.

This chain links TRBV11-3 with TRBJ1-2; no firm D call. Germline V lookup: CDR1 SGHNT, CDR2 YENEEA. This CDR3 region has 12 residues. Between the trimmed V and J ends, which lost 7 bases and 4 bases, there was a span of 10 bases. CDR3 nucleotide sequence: TGTGCCAGCACAGGCGATAGCTATGGCTACACCTTC. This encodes CASTGDSYGYTF.

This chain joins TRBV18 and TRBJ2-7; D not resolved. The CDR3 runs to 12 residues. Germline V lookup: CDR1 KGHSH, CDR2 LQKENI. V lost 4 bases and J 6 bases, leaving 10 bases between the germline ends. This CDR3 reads CASSQGLGEQYF. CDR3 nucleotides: TGTGCCAGCTCACAGGGTTTGGGCGAGCAGTACTTC.

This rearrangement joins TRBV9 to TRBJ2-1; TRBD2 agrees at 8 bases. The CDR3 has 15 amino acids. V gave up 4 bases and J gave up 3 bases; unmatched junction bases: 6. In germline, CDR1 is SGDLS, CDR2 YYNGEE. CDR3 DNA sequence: TGTGCCAGCAGCTCAAGACTAGCGTTCTACAATGAGCAGTTCTTC. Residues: CASSSRLAFYNEQFF.

This CDR3 reads CASSDVAHQPQHF. DNA of the CDR3: TGTGCCAGCAGCGATGTAGCGCATCAGCCCCAGCATTTT. This chain links TRBV6-5 with TRBJ1-5; D is unclear. This CDR3 contains 13 residues. Trimming removed 6 bases from V and 5 bases from J, with 11 bases in between. The germline V gene has CDR1 MNHEY and CDR2 SVGAGI.

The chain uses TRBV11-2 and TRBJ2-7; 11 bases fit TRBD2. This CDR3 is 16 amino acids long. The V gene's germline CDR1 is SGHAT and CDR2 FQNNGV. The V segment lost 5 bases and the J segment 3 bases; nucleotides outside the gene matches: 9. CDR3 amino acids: CASSGQLAGGHYEQYF. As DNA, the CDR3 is TGTGCCAGCAGCGGACAGCTAGCGGGAGGCCACTACGAGCAGTACTTC.

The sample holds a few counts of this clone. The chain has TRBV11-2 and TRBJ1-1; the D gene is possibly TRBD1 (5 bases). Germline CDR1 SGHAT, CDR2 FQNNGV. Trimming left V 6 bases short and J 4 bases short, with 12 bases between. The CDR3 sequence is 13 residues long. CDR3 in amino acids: CASSGGVSTEAFF. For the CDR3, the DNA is TGTGCCAGCAGTGGGGGGGTGAGCACTGAAGCTTTCTTT.

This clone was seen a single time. CDR3: CAWRGLFKEQYF. The DNA for the CDR3 is TGTGCCTGGAGGGGACTCTTTAAGGAGCAGTACTTC. The V gene is TRBV30, the J gene TRBJ2-7, with D possibly matching TRBD2 (6 bases). V was cut by 3 bases and J by 7 bases, with 13 bases left in between. In germline, CDR1 is GTSNPN, CDR2 SVGIG (reference sequence). CDR3 size: 12 residues. Full variable domain (remainder filled in from reference TRBV30 and TRBJ2-7): SQTIHQWPATLVQPVGSPLSLECTVEGTSNPNLYWYRQAAGRGLQLLFYSVGIGQISSEVPQNLSASRPQDRQFILSSKKLLLSDSGFYLCAWRGLFKEQYFGPGTRLTVT.

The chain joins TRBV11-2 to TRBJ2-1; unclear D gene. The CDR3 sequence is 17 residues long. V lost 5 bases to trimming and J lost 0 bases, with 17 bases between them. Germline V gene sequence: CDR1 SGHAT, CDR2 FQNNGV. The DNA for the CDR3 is TGTGCCAGCAGCGACTCGAGAGACCCGAGCTCCTACAATGAGCAGTTCTTC. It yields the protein CASSDSRDPSSYNEQFF.

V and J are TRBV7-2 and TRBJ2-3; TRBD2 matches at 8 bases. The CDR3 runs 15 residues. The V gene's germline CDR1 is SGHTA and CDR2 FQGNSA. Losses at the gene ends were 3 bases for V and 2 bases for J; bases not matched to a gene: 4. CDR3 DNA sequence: TGTGCCAGCAGCTTCTCCGGGGGGGTCACAGATACGCAGTATTTT. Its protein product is CASSFSGGVTDTQYF.

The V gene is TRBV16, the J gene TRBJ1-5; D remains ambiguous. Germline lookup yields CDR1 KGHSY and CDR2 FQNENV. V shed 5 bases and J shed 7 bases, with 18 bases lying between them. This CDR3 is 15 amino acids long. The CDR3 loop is CASSGISAEMQPQHF. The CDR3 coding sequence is TGTGCCAGCAGCGGTATTTCAGCGGAAATGCAGCCCCAGCATTTT.

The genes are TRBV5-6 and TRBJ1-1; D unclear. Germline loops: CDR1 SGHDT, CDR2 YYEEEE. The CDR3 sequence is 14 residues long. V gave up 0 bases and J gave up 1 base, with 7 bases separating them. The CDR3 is CASSLVEGNTEAFF. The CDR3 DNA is TGTGCCAGCAGCTTGGTAGAGGGGAACACTGAAGCTTTCTTT.

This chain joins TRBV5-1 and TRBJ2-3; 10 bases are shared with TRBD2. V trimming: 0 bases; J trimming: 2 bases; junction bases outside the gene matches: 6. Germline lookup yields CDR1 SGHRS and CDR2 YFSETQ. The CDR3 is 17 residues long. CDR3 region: CASSLALAGGVTDTQYF. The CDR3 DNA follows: TGCGCCAGCAGCTTGGCTTTAGCGGGGGGCGTCACAGATACGCAGTATTTT.

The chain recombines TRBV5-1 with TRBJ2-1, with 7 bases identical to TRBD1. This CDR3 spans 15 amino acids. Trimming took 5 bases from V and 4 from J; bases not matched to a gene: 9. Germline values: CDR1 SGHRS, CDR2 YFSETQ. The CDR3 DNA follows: TGCGCCAGCAGGCCAGGGACAGTGGGGTACAATGAGCAGTTCTTC. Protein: CASRPGTVGYNEQFF.

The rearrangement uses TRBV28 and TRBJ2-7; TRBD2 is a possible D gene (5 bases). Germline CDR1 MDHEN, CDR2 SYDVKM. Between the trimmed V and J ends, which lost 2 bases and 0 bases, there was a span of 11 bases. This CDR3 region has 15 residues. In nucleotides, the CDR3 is TGTGCCAGCAGTTTACAGCGGAAGGACTCCTACGAGCAGTACTTC. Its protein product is CASSLQRKDSYEQYF.

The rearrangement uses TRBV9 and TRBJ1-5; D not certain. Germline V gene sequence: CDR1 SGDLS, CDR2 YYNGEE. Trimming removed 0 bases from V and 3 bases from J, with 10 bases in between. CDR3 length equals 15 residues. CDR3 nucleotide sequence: TGTGCCAGCAGCGTAGGTGGAGCCTTCAATCAGCCCCAGCATTTT. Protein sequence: CASSVGGAFNQPQHF.

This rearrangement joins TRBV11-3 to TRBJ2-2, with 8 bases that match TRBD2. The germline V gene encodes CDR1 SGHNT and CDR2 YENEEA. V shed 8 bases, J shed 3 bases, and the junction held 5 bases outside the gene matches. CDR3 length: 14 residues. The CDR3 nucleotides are TGTGCCAGCGGCAGCGGGAGCTACACCGGGGAGCTGTTTTTT. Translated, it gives CASGSGSYTGELFF.

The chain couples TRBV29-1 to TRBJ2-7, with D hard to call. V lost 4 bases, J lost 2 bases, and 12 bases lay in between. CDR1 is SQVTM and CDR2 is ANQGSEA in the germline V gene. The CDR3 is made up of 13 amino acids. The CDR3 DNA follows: TGCAGCGTTGGACTTGGCACTGCCTACGAGCAGTACTTC. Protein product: CSVGLGTAYEQYF.

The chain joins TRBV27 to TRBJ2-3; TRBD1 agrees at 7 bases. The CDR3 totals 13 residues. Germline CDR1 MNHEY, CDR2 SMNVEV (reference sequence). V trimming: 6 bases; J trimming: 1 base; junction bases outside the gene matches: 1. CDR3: CASRGTGTDTQYF. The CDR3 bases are TGTGCCAGCAGGGGGACAGGCACAGATACGCAGTATTTT.

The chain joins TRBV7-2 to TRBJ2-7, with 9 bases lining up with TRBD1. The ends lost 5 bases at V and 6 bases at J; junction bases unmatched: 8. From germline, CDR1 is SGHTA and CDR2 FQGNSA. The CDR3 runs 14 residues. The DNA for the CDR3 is TGTGCCAGCAGCACACAGGGGGCATTCCCCGAGCAGTACTTC. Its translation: CASSTQGAFPEQYF.

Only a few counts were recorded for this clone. CDR3 in amino acids: CSVDRGMNTEAFF. CDR3 nucleotide sequence: TGCAGCGTTGATCGCGGGATGAACACTGAAGCTTTCTTT. The chain employs TRBV29-1 and TRBJ1-1, with D unclear. The CDR3 is 13 amino acids. Germline CDR1 and CDR2: SQVTM and ANQGSEA. V was shortened by 3 bases and J by 0 bases, with 8 bases between the two germline ends.

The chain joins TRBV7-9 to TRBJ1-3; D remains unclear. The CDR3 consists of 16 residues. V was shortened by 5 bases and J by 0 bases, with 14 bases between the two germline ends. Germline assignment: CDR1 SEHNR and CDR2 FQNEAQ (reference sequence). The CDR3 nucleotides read TGTGCCAGCAGCCCTCAACAGCGTAGCTCTGGAAACACCATATATTTT. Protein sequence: CASSPQQRSSGNTIYF.

The DNA for the CDR3 is TGTGCCAGCAGTGGTCATGGGGAACGGTCCTACGAGCAGTACTTC. It codes for CASSGHGERSYEQYF. The chain has TRBV28 and TRBJ2-7, with no clear D. The CDR3 covers 15 residues. V lost 5 bases and J lost 1, with 15 bases in between. Germline V lookup: CDR1 MDHEN, CDR2 SYDVKM.

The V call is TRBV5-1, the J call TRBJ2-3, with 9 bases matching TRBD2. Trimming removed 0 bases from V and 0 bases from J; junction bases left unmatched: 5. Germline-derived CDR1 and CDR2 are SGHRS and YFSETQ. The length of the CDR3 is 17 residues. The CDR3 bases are TGCGCCAGCAGCTTGGTGGCTGCGGGGGGGAGCACAGATACGCAGTATTTT. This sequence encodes CASSLVAAGGSTDTQYF.

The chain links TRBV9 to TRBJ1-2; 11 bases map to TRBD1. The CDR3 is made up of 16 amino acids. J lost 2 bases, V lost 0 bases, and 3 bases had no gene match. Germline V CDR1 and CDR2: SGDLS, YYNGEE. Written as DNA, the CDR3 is TGTGCCAGCAGCGTAGAACGGACAGGGGGCAACTATGGCTACACCTTC. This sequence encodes CASSVERTGGNYGYTF.

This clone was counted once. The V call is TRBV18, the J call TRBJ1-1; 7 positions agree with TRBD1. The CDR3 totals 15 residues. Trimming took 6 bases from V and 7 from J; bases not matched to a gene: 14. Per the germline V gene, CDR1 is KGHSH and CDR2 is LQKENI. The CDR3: CASSPRGQTLGEAFF. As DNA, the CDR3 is TGTGCCAGCTCCCCCCGGGGACAGACCTTAGGTGAAGCTTTCTTT.

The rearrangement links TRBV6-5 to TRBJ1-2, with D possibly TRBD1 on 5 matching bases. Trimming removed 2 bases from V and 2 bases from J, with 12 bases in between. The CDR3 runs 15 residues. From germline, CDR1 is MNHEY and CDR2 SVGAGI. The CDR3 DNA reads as TGTGCCAGCAGTTACGACAGCCTCGGGAACTATGGCTACACCTTC. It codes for CASSYDSLGNYGYTF.

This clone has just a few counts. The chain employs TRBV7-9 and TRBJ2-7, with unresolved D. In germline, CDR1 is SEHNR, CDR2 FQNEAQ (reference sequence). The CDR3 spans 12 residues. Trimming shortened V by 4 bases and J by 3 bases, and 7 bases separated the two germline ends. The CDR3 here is CASSSDRYEQYF. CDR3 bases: TGTGCCAGCAGCTCGGACCGCTACGAGCAGTACTTC.